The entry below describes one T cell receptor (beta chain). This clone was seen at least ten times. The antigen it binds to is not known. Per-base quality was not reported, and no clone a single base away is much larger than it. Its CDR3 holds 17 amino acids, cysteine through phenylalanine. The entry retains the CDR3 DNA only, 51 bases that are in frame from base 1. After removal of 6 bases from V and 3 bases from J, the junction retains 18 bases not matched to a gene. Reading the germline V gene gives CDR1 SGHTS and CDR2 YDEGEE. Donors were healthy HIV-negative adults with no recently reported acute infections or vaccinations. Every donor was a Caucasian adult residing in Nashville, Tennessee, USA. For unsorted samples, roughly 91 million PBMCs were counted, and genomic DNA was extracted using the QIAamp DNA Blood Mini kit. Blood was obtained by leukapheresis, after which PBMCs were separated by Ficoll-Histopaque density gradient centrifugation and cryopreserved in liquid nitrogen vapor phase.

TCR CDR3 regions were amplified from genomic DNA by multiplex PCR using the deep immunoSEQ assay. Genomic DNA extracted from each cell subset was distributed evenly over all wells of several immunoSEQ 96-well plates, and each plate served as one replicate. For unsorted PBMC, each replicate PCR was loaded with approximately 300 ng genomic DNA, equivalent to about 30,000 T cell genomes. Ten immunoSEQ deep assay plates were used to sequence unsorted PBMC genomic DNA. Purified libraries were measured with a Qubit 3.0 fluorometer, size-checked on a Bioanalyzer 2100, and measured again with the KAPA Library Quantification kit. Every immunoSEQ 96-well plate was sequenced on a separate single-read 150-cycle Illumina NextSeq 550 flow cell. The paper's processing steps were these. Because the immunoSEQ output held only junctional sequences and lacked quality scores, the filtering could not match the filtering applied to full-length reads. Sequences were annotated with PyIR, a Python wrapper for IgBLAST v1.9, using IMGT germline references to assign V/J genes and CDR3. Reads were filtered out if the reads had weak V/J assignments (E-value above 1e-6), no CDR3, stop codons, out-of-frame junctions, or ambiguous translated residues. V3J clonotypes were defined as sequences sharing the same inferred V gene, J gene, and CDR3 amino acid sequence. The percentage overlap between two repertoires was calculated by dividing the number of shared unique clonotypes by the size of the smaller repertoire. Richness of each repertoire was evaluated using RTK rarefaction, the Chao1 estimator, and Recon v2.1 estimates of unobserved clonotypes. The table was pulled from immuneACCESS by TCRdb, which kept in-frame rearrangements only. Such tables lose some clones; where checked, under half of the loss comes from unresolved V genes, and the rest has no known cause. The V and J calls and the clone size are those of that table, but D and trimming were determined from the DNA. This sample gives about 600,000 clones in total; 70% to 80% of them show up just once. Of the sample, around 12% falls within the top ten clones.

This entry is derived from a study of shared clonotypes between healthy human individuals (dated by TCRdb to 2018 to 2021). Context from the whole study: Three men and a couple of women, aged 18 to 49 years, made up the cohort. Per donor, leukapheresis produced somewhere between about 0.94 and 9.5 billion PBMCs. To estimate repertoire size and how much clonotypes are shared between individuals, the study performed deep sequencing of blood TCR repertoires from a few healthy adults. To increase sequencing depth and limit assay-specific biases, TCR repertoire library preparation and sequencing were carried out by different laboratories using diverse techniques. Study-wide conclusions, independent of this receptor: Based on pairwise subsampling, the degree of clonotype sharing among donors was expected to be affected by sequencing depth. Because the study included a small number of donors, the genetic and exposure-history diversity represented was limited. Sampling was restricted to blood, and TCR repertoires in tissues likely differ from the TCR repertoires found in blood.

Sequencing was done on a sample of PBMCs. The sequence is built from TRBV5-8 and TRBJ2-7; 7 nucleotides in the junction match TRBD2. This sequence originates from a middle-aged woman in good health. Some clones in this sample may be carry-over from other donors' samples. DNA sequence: TGTGCCAGCACTCTTCCCCCCTTCCGGGGACTAATCTACGAGCAGTACTTC. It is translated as CASTLPPFRGLIYEQYF.